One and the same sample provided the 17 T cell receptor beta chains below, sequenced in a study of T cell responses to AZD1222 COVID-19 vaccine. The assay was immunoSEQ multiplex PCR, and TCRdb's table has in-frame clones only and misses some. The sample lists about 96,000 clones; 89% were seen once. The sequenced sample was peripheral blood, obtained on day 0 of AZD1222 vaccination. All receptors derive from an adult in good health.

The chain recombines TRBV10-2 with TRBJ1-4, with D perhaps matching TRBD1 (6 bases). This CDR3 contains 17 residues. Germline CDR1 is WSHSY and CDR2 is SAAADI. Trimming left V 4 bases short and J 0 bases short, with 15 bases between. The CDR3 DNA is TGCGCCAGCAGTGCAGGGGAAGGGGGAGCAACTAATGAAAAACTGTTTTTT. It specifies CASSAGEGGATNEKLFF.

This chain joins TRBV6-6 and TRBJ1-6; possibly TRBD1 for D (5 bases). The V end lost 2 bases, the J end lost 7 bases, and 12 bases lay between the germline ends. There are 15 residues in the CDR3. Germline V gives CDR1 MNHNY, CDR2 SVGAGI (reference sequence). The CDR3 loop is CASSYAGDGNSPLHF. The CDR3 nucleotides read TGTGCCAGCAGTTACGCTGGGGACGGAAATTCACCCCTCCACTTT.

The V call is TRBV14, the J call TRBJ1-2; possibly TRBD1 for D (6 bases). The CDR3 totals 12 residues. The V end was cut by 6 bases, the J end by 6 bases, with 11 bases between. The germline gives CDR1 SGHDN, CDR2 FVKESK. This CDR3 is CASSSYRDGYTF. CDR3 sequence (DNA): TGTGCCAGCAGTTCGTACAGGGATGGCTACACCTTC.

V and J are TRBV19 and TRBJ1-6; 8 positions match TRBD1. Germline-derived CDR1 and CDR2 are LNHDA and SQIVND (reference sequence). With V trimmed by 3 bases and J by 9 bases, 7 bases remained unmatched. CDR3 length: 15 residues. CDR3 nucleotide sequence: TGTGCCAGTAGTATGCCCAGGGGGCAAGGTTCACCCCTCCACTTT. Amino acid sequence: CASSMPRGQGSPLHF.

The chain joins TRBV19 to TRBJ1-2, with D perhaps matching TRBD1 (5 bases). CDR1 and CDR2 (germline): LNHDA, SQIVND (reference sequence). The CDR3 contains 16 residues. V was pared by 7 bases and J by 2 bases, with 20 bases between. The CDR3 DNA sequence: TGTGCCAGTACGGGCAGTTGGGGCCCCCTCAACTATGGCTACACCTTC. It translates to CASTGSWGPLNYGYTF.

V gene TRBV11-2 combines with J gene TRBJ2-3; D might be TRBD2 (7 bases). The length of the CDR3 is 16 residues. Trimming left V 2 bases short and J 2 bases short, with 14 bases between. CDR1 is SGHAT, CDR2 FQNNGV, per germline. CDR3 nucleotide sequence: TGTGCCAGCAGCTTACATGTCGGGGGGCCCACAGATACGCAGTATTTT. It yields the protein CASSLHVGGPTDTQYF. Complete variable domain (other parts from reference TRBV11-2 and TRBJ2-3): EAGVAQSPRYKIIEKRQSVAFWCNPISGHATLYWYQQILGQGPKLLIQFQNNGVVDDSQLPKDRFSAERLKGVDSTLKIQPAKLEDSAVYLCASSLHVGGPTDTQYFGPGTRLTVL.

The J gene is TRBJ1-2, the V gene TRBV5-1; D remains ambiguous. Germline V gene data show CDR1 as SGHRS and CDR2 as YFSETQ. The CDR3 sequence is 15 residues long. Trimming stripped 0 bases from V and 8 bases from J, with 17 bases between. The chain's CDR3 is CASSLDGDARGGYTF. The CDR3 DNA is TGCGCCAGCAGCTTGGATGGGGATGCCCGGGGAGGCTACACCTTC.

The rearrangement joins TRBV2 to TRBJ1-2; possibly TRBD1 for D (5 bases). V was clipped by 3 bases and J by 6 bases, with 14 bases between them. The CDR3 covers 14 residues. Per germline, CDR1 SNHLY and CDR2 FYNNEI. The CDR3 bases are TGTGCCAGCAGTGAGGGGGGGGATCTTCATGGCTACACCTTC. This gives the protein CASSEGGDLHGYTF.

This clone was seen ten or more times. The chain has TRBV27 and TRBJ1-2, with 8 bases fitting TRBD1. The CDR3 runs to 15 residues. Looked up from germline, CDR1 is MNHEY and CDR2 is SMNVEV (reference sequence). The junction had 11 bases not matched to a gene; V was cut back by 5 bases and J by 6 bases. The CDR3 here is CASSPPRTGLNGYTF. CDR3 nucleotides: TGTGCCAGCAGTCCGCCCCGGACAGGGCTAAATGGCTACACCTTC.

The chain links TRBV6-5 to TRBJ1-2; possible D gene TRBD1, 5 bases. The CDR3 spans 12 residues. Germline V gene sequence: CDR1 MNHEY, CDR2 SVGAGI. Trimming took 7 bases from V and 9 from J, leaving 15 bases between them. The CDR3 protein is CASTRDGPSYTF. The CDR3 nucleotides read TGTGCCAGCACCCGGGACGGGCCGAGCTACACCTTC.

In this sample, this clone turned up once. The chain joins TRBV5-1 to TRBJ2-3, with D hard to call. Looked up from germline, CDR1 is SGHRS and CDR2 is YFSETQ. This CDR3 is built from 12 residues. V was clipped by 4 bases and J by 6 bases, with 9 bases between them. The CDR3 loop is CASSPLGDTQYF. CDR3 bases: TGCGCCAGCAGCCCTCTGGGGGATACGCAGTATTTT.

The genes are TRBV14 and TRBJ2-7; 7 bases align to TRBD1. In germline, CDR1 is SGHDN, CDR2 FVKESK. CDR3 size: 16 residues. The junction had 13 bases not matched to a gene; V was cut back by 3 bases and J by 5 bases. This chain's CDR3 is CASSHPRGPWGDEQYF. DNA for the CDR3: TGTGCCAGCAGCCATCCTAGGGGGCCCTGGGGAGACGAGCAGTACTTC. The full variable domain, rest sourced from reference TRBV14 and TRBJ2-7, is EAGVTQFPSHSVIEKGQTVTLRCDPISGHDNLYWYRRVMGKEIKFLLHFVKESKQDESGMPNNRFLAERTGGTYSTLKVQPAELEDSGVYFCASSHPRGPWGDEQYFGPGTRLTVT.

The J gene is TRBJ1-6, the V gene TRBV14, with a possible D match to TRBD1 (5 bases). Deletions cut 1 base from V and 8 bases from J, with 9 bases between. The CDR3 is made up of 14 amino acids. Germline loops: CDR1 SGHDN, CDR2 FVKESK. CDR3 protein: CASSQGREYSPLHF. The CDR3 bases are TGTGCCAGCAGCCAAGGCAGGGAGTATTCACCCCTCCACTTT.

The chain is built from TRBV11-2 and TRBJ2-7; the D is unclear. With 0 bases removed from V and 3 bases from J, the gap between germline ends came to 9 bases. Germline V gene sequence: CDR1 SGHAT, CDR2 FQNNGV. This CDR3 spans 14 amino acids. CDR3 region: CASSLEFRFYEQYF. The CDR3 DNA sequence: TGTGCCAGCAGCTTAGAATTCCGGTTCTACGAGCAGTACTTC.

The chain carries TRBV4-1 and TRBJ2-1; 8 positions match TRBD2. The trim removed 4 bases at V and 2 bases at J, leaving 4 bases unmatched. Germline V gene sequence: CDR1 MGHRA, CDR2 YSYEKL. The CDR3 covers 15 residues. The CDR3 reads CASSPSGGPYNEQFF. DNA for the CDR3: TGCGCCAGCAGCCCTTCGGGGGGGCCCTACAATGAGCAGTTCTTC.

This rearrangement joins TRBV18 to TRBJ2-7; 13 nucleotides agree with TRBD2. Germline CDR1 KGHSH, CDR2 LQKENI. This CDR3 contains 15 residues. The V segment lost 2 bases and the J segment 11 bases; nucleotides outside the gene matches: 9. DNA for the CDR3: TGTGCCAGCTCACCAAAAGGGGGACTAGCGGGGTTCAAGTACTTC. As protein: CASSPKGGLAGFKYF.

The CDR3 nucleotides are TGTGCCAGCAGCTTCACTCCGGGACAGGGGGAAGAAGCTTTCTTT. Translation gives CASSFTPGQGEEAFF. The chain combines TRBV7-9 with TRBJ1-1; TRBD1 aligns across 11 bases. The CDR3 totals 15 residues. Looked up from germline, CDR1 is SEHNR and CDR2 is FQNEAQ (reference sequence). V gave up 3 bases and J gave up 8 bases; unmatched junction bases: 8.